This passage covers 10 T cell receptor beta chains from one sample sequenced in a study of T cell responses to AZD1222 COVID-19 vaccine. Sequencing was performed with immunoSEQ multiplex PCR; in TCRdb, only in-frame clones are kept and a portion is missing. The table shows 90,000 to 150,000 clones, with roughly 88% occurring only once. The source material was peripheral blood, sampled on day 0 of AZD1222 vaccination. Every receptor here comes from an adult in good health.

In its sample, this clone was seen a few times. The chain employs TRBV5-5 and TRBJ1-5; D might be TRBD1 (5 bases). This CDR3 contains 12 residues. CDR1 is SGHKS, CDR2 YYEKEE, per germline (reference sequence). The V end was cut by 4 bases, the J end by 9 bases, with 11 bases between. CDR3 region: CASSGGTGPQHF. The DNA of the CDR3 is TGTGCCAGCAGCGGGGGGACGGGGCCCCAGCATTTT.

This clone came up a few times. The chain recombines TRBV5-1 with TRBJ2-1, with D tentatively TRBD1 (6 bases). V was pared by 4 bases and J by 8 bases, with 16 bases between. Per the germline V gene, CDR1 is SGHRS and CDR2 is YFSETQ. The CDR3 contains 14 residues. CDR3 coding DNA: TGCGCCAGCAGCCGAGACAGGCGTTACGATGAGCAGTTCTTC. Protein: CASSRDRRYDEQFF. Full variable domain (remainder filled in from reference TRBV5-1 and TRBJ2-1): KAGVTQTPRYLIKTRGQQVTLSCSPISGHRSVSWYQQTPGQGLQFLFEYFSETQRNKGNFPGRFSGRQFSNSRSEMNVSTLELGDSALYLCASSRDRRYDEQFFGPGTRLTVL.

In nucleotides, the CDR3 is TGTGCCAGCAGCTTAGGAATACGCTACGAGCAGTACTTC. Its protein product is CASSLGIRYEQYF. The chain employs TRBV11-3 and TRBJ2-7; D is unresolved. The CDR3 sequence is 13 residues long. V was shortened by 1 base and J by 3 bases, with 7 bases between the two germline ends. CDR1 and CDR2 (germline): SGHNT, YENEEA.

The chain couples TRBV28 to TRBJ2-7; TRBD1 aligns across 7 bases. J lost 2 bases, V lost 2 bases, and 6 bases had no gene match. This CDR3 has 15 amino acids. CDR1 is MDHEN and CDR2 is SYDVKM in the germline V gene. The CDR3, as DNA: TGTGCCAGCAGTTTAACAGGGGTCAAGACCTACGAGCAGTACTTC. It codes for CASSLTGVKTYEQYF.

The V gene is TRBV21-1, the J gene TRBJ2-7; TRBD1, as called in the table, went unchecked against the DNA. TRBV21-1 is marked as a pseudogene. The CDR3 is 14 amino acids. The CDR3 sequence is CASSYGTDPYEQYF. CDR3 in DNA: TGTGCCAGCAGCTACGGGACAGACCCATACGAGCAGTACTTC.

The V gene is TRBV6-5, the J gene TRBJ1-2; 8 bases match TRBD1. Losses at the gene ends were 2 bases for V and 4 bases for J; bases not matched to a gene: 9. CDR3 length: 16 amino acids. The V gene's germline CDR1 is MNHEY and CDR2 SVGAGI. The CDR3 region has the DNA TGTGCCAGCAGTTACACCCCTAAAACAGGGGGCTATGGCTACACCTTC. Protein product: CASSYTPKTGGYGYTF.

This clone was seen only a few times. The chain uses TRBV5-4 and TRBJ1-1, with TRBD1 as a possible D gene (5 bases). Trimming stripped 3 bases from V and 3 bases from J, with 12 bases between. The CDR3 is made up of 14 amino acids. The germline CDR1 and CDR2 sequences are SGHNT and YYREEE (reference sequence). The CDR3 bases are TGTGCCAGCAGCTCGGGGGTACGCGACACTGAAGCTTTCTTT. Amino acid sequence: CASSSGVRDTEAFF.

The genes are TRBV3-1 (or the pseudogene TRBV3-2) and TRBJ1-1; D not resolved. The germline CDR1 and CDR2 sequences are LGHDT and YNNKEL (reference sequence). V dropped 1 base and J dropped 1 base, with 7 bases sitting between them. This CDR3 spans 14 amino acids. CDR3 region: CASSQGAGNTEAFF. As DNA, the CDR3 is TGTGCCAGCAGCCAAGGAGCAGGGAACACTGAAGCTTTCTTT.

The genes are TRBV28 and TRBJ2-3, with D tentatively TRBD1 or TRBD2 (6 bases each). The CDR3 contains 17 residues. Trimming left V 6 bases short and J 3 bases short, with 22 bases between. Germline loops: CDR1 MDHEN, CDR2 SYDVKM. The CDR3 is CASSQTPPGAGTDTQYF. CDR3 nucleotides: TGTGCCAGCAGCCAAACGCCCCCGGGGGCAGGGACAGATACGCAGTATTTT.

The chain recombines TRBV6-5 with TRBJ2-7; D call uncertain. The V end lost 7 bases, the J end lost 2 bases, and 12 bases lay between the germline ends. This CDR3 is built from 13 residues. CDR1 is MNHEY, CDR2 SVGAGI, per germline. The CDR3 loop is CASTLDGPYEQYF. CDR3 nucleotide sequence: TGTGCCAGCACATTGGACGGTCCCTACGAGCAGTACTTC.